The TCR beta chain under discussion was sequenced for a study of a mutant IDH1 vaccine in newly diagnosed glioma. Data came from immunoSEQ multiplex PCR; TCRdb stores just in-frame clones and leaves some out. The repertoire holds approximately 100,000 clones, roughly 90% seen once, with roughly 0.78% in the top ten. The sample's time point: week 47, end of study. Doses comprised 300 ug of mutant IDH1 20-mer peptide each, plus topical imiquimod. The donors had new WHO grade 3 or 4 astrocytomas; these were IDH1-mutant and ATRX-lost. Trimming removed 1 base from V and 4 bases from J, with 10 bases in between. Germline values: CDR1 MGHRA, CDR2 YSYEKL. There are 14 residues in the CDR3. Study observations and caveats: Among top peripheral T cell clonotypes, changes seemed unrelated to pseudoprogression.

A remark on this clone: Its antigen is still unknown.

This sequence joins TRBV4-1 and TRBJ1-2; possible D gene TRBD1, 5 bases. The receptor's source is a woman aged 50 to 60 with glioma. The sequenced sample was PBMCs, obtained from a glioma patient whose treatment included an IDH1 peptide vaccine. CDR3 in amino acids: CASSQGGVFYGYTF. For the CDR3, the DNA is TGCGCCAGCAGCCAAGGGGGGGTATTCTATGGCTACACCTTC.